The 14 T cell receptor beta chains given below trace back to one sample, sequenced in a study of prognosis after radiotherapy for stage I lung cancer. From genomic DNA, TCR beta CDR3 was amplified by two-round multiplex PCR. Each TRBV and TRBJ gene had its own primer in the first PCR round. TCRdb called the multiplex PCR reads again in MiXCR, with one record for every CDR3 protein. The sample consists of approximately 41,000 distinct CDR3 sequences, less than 25% of them appearing once. The material was PBMCs, obtained before or after stereotactic body radiation therapy (not recorded which). These receptors all come from a donor over 45 with non-small cell lung cancer.

The rearrangement uses TRBV28 and TRBJ1-2, with unresolved D. This CDR3 is 14 amino acids long. With 5 bases removed from V and 0 bases from J, the gap between germline ends came to 10 bases. Germline values: CDR1 MDHEN, CDR2 SYDVKM. The CDR3 DNA follows: TGTGCCAGCAGTCCCGGGAATTCTAACTATGGCTACACCTTC. Residues: CASSPGNSNYGYTF.

This clonotype was recorded many times. The chain couples TRBV7-3 to TRBJ2-3; TRBD1 might be the D (6 bases). V dropped 4 bases and J dropped 5 bases, with 19 bases sitting between them. In germline, CDR1 is SGHTA, CDR2 FQGTGA. This CDR3 is built from 16 residues. The CDR3 sequence: CASSSQGMESGDTQYF. The CDR3 coding sequence is TGTGCCAGCAGCTCTCAGGGGATGGAGAGTGGAGATACGCAGTATTTT.

Ten or more counts support this clonotype. J is TRBJ2-2 and V is TRBV6-4, with D maybe TRBD1 (6 bases). From germline, CDR1 is MRHNA and CDR2 SNTAGT. The V end lost 2 bases, the J end lost 3 bases, and 10 bases lay between the germline ends. The CDR3 loop spans 15 amino acids. The DNA for the CDR3 is TGTGCCAGCAGTGACCAGGGGAAGGACACCGGGGAGCTGTTTTTT. This translates into CASSDQGKDTGELFF.

With regard to this clonotype: A much larger clone is a single base away; this may be a read error. The J gene is TRBJ2-7, the V gene TRBV19, with D possibly matching TRBD2 (6 bases). The V gene's germline CDR1 is LNHDA and CDR2 SQIVND (reference sequence). Trimming left V 11 bases short and J 7 bases short, with 21 bases between. The CDR3 loop spans 13 amino acids. CDR3 loop: CACIEQGGGEQYF. The CDR3, as DNA: TGTGCCTGTATCGAGCAGGGAGGAGGAGAGCAGTACTTC.

This clonotype was observed many times. The rearrangement joins TRBV6-2 or TRBV6-3 to TRBJ1-6, with D tentatively TRBD1 (6 bases). V lost 6 bases and J 7 bases, leaving 19 bases between the germline ends. This CDR3 contains 16 residues. Germline loops: CDR1 MNHEY, CDR2 SVGEGT. CDR3 loop: CASSTNREVVNSPLHF. CDR3 DNA: TGTGCCAGCAGCACGAACAGGGAGGTGGTGAATTCACCCCTCCACTTT.

Concerning this clonotype: A far larger clone is off by one base, so a read error is likely. The chain couples TRBV7-8 to TRBJ2-5; D is ambiguous. Looked up from germline, CDR1 is SGHVS and CDR2 is FQNEAQ. The CDR3 spans 14 residues. CDR3 region: CASSLTWGQETKYF. CDR3 DNA sequence: TGCGCCAGCAGCTTGACGTGGGGTCAAGAGACCAAGTACTTC. Combining the CDR3 with reference TRBV7-8 and TRBJ2-5 gives the whole variable domain GAGVSQSPRYKVAKRGQDVALRCDPISGHVSLFWYQQALGQGPEFLTYFQNEAQLDKSGLPSDRFFAERPEGSVSTLKIQRTQQEDSAVYLCASSLTWGQETKYFGPGTRLLVL.

This clonotype was observed a handful of times. Since a much larger clone is just one base distant, this may be a read error. Here the CDR3 omits its conserved ending phenylalanine or tryptophan, so a read error is the likely source. This sequence joins TRBV19 and TRBJ1-5; D might be TRBD1 (6 bases). Germline assignment: CDR1 LNHDA and CDR2 SQIVND (reference sequence). The V gene lost 5 bases and the J gene lost 3 bases, with 17 bases spanning the gap. CDR3 size: 16 residues. DNA for the CDR3: TGTGCCAGTAGTCCCCCTCAGGGGCTCCTCAATCAGCCCCAGCATCTT. Encoded protein: CASSPPQGLLNQPQHL.

In this sample, this clonotype turned up many times. CDR3 sequence: CASSLSGAGGTDTQYF. The DNA of the CDR3 is TGTGCCAGTAGTTTATCGGGGGCGGGTGGCACAGATACGCAGTATTTT. The V gene is TRBV19, the J gene TRBJ2-3; D may match TRBD1 or TRBD2 (6 bases each). There are 16 residues in the CDR3. In germline, CDR1 is LNHDA, CDR2 SQIVND (reference sequence). Trimming stripped 5 bases from V and 1 base from J, with 16 bases between.

To note about this clonotype: A much larger clone is a single base away; this may be a read error. This sequence joins TRBV6-1 and TRBJ1-2; D call uncertain. V lost 0 bases to trimming and J lost 6 bases, with 11 bases between them. The CDR3 runs 14 residues. The germline V gene has CDR1 MNHNS and CDR2 SASEGT. CDR3 region: CASSEAVGGDGYTF. DNA for the CDR3: TGTGCCAGCAGTGAAGCGGTGGGTGGCGATGGCTACACCTTC.

In its sample, this clonotype was seen many times. The genes are TRBV20-1 and TRBJ2-1, with 10 bases matching TRBD1. The CDR3 length is 18 residues. The ends lost 5 bases at V and 1 base at J; junction bases unmatched: 14. CDR1 is DFQATT, CDR2 SNEGSKA, per germline (reference sequence). CDR3 amino acids: CSAGKTGTGVRSYNEQFF. The CDR3 nucleotides read TGCAGTGCTGGAAAAACCGGGACAGGGGTTAGATCCTACAATGAGCAGTTCTTC.

The sample holds many counts of this clonotype. The chain employs TRBV20-1 and TRBJ1-5; 9 positions agree with TRBD1. The CDR3 runs to 15 residues. After removal of 2 bases from V and 6 bases from J, the junction contained 8 bases not matched to a gene. Germline CDR1 DFQATT, CDR2 SNEGSKA (reference sequence). The CDR3 protein is CSARLADRGGQPQHF. The CDR3 bases are TGCAGTGCTAGACTCGCGGACAGGGGAGGTCAGCCCCAGCATTTT.

This clonotype was detected ten times or more. The chain carries TRBV28 and TRBJ2-7, with TRBD2 identical over 7 bases. The CDR3 covers 14 residues. CDR1 MDHEN and CDR2 SYDVKM come from the germline V gene. Losses at the gene ends were 5 bases for V and 3 bases for J; bases not matched to a gene: 7. CDR3 in amino acids: CASSPGGSFYEQYF. The CDR3 DNA reads TGTGCCAGCAGTCCAGGCGGGAGTTTCTACGAGCAGTACTTC.

This clonotype was seen many times. This sequence joins TRBV6-1 and TRBJ2-7; the D call may be TRBD1 or TRBD2 (5 bases each). Between the trimmed V and J ends, which lost 8 bases and 10 bases, there was a span of 21 bases. The CDR3 runs to 13 residues. In germline, CDR1 is MNHNS, CDR2 SASEGT. CDR3 DNA: TGTGCCAGCCGACGGGACGCTCCCTATGGACAGTACTTC. This sequence encodes CASRRDAPYGQYF.

This clonotype was recorded many times. J is TRBJ2-1 and V is TRBV7-3, with D possibly being TRBD2 (5 bases). Germline assignment: CDR1 SGHTA and CDR2 FQGTGA. The V and J ends lost 1 base and 0 bases respectively, with 7 bases between them. The length of the CDR3 is 15 residues. CDR3 sequence (DNA): TGTGCCAGCAGCTTAAGCGGGTACTCCTACAATGAGCAGTTCTTC. This sequence encodes CASSLSGYSYNEQFF.